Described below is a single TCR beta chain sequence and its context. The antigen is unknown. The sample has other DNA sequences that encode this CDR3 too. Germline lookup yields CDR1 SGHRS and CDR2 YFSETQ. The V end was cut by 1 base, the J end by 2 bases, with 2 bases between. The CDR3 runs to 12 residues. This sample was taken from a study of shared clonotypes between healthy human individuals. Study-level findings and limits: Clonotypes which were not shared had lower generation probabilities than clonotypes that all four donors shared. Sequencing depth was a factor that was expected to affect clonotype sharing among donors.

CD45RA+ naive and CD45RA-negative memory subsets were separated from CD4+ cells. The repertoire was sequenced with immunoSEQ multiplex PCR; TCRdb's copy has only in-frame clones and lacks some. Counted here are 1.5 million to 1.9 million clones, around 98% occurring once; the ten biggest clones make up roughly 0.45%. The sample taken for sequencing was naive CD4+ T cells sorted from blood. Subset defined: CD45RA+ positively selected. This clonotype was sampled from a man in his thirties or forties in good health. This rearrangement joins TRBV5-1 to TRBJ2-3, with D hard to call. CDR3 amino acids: CASSLTTDTQYF. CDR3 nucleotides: TGCGCCAGCAGCTTGACCACAGATACGCAGTATTTT.